Sequencing of this TCR beta chain was carried out in a study of post-analysis software for immune sequencing data. Findings and limits, study-wide: TRBV segments more frequent in patients than in controls numbered roughly 5 and included TRBV5-6, TRBV5-1 and TRBV20-1.

The V end lost 1 base, the J end lost 3 bases, and 19 bases lay between the germline ends. CDR1 is LGHNA and CDR2 is YNFKEQ in the germline V gene. The CDR3 runs to 18 residues. Unique molecular identifiers were carried by the TCR beta cDNA libraries. Researchers reported a few hundred thousand cDNA molecules coming from roughly 1 to 10 million T cells. TCRdb redid the calling of the PCR reads with MiXCR, one entry per CDR3 protein. The profile shows 700,000 to 800,000 distinct CDR3 sequences, about 27% of them singletons. A few counts support this clonotype. The antigen is not known. Sequencing used blood. This rearrangement joins TRBV4-2 to TRBJ1-5; D perhaps matches TRBD1 (5 bases). The sequence came from a girl aged 5 to 17 with multiple sclerosis. In nucleotides, the CDR3 is TGTGCCAGCAGCCAAGGGCTGGGGCCTGGCCCAGTCAATCAGCCCCAGCATTTT. Its protein is CASSQGLGPGPVNQPQHF.